The present T cell receptor beta chain was sequenced within a study of PD-L1 blockade in urothelial cancer. This sample's time point: peripheral blood 6 weeks after treatment start. For each patient, 1 to 8 samples were obtained, pretreatment and on-treatment. The protocol was immunoSEQ multiplex PCR, while the TCRdb copy is restricted to in-frame clones and leaves out a portion. The table lists 35,000 to 55,000 clones, 83% of them singletons. The CDR3 runs to 17 residues. Germline CDR1 reads SGDLS; CDR2 reads YYNGEE. V lost 3 bases, J lost 0 bases, and 5 bases stayed unmatched. This clone was counted only a few times.

The chain employs TRBV9 and TRBJ2-6; 8 bases are a match to TRBD1. This clonotype was obtained from a man between 60 and 75 years old with urothelial cancer. The sequencing here drew on PBMCs, taken around atezolizumab (anti-PD-L1) treatment. DNA for the CDR3: TGTGCCAGCAGCGAGGGGGACAGGATCTCTGGGGCCAACGTCCTGACTTTC. It translates to CASSEGDRISGANVLTF. Using reference TRBV9 and TRBJ2-6 for the parts outside the CDR3, the full variable domain is DSGVTQTPKHLITATGQRVTLRCSPRSGDLSVYWYQQSLDQGLQFLIQYYNGEERAKGNILERFSAQQFPDLHSELNLSSLELGDSALYFCASSEGDRISGANVLTFGAGSRLTVL.